Included here is one T cell receptor (beta chain) sequence, with context. The data originate from a study of shared T cell receptors in the human thymus. Assay: immunoSEQ multiplex PCR; the TCRdb copy retains only in-frame clones and omits some. Found here are hundreds of thousands of clones, around 87% of them singletons; the top ten hold approximately 0.0097%. The sample was also reused in another study, on human thymus T cells. From that paper: Reports from related research described highly overlapping thymic repertoires among unrelated individuals.

Sequencing used thymocytes. The sequence came from a boy younger than two with a congenital heart defect.

CDR3 residues: CASSAQHSYNEQFF. The CDR3 nucleotides are TGTGCCAGCAGCGCTCAACACTCCTACAATGAGCAGTTCTTC. The chain employs TRBV6-5 and TRBJ2-1, with D hard to call. The CDR3 is 14 amino acids. CDR1 and CDR2 from the germline V gene are MNHEY and SVGAGI. Trimming pared 6 bases from V and 0 bases from J, leaving 9 bases between.